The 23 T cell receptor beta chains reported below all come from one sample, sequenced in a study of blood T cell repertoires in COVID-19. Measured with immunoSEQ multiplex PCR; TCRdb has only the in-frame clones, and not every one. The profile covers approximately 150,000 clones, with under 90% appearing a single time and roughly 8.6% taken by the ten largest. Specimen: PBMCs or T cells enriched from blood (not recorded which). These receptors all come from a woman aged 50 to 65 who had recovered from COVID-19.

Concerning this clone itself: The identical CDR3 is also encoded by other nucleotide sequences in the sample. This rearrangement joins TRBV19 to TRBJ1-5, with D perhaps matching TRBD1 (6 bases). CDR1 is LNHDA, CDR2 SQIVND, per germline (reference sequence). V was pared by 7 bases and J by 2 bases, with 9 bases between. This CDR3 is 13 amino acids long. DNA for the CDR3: TGTGCCAGTAAGGACAGAGGCAATCAGCCCCAGCATTTT. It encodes CASKDRGNQPQHF.

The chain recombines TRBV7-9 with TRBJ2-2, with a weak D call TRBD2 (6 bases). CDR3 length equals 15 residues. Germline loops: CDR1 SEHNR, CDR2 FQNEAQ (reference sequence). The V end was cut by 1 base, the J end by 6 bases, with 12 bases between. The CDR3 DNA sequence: TGTGCCAGCAGCTTAGAGATCGGGGGAGCCGGGGAGCTGTTTTTT. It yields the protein CASSLEIGGAGELFF.

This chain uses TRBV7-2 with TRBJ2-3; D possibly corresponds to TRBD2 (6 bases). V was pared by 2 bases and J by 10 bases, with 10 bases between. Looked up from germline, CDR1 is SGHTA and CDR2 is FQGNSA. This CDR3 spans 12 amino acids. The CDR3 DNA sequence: TGTGCCAGCAGCTTATTAGCGGAGGCGCAGTATTTT. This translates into CASSLLAEAQYF.

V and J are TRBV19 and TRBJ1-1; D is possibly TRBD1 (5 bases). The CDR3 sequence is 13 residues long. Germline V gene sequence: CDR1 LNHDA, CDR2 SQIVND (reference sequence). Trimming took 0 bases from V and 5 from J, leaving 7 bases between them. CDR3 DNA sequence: TGTGCCAGTAGTATAGATCGACAGACTGAAGCTTTCTTT. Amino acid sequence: CASSIDRQTEAFF.

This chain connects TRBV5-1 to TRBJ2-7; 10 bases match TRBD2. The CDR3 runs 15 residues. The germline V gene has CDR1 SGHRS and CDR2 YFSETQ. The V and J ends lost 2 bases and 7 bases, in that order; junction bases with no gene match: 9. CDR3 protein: CASSFTSGIGGEQYF. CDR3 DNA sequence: TGCGCCAGCAGCTTCACTAGCGGGATCGGTGGTGAGCAGTACTTC.

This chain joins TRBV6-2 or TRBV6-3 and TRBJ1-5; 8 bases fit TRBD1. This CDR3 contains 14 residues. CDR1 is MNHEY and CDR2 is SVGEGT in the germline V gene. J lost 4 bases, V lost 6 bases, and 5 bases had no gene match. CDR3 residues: CASRPTGGNQPQHF. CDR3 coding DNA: TGTGCCAGCAGGCCTACAGGGGGGAATCAGCCCCAGCATTTT.

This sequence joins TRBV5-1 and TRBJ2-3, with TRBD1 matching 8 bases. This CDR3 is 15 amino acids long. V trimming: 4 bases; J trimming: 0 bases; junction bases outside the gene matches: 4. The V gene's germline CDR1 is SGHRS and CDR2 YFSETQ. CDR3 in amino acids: CASSVYRGSTDTQYF. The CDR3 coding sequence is TGCGCCAGCAGCGTTTACAGGGGGAGCACAGATACGCAGTATTTT.

CDR3 residues: CASSQLQGAGEKLFF. Here the CDR3 DNA reads TGTGCCAGCAGCCAACTCCAGGGGGCGGGTGAAAAACTGTTTTTT. The chain couples TRBV14 to TRBJ1-4, with 8 bases identical to TRBD1. J lost 7 bases, V lost 2 bases, and 6 bases had no gene match. The length of the CDR3 is 15 residues. Germline CDR1 SGHDN, CDR2 FVKESK.

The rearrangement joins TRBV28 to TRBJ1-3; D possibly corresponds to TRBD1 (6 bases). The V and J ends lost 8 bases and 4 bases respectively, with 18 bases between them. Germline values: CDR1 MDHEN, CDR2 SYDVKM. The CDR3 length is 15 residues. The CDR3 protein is CASGLLRGTGNTIYF. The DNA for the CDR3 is TGTGCCAGCGGCCTTCTGAGGGGGACAGGAAACACCATATATTTT.

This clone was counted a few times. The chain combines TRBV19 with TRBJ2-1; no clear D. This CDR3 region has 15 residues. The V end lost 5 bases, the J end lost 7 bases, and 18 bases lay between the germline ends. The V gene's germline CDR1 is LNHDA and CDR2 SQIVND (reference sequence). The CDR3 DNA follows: TGTGCCAGTAGTTTTGGGCAGGCTGTTCAAAATGAGCAGTTCTTC. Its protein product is CASSFGQAVQNEQFF. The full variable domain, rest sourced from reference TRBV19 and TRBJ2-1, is DGGITQSPKYLFRKEGQNVTLSCEQNLNHDAMYWYRQDPGQGLRLIYYSQIVNDFQKGDIAEGYSVSREKKESFPLTVTSAQKNPTAFYLCASSFGQAVQNEQFFGPGTRLTVL.

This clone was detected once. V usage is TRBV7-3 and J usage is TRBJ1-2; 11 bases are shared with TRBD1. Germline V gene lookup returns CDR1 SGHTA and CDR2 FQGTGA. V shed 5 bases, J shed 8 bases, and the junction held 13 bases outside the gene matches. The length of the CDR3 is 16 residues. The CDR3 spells CASSPGGTGGLGGYTF. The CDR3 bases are TGTGCCAGCAGCCCCGGGGGGACAGGGGGATTAGGAGGCTACACCTTC.

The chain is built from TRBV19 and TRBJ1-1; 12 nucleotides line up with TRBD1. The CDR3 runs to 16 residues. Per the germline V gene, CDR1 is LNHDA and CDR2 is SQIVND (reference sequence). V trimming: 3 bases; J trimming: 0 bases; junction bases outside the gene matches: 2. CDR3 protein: CASSMGQGALNTEAFF. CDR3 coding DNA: TGTGCCAGTAGTATGGGACAGGGGGCGTTGAACACTGAAGCTTTCTTT.

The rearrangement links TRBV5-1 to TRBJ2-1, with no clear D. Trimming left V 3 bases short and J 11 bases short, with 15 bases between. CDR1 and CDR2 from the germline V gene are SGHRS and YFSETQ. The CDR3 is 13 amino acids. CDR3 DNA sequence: TGCGCCAGCAGCTGGGCCCAGGTCGGTCAGCAGTTCTTC. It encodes CASSWAQVGQQFF.

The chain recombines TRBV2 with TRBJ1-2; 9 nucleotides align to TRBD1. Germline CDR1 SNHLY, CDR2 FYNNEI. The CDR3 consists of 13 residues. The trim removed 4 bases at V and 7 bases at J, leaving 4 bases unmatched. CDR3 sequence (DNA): TGTGCCAGCAGTGTTGGGACAGGGTTTGGCTACACCTTC. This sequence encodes CASSVGTGFGYTF.

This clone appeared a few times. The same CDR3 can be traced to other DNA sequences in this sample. CDR3 DNA sequence: TGTGCCAGCAGCGTAGACCCCTCGGGGACCGGGGAGCTGTTTTTT. Its translation: CASSVDPSGTGELFF. This chain connects TRBV9 to TRBJ2-2; TRBD2 is a possible D gene (5 bases). Per germline, CDR1 SGDLS and CDR2 YYNGEE. Trimming left V 0 bases short and J 5 bases short, with 11 bases between. The CDR3 sequence is 15 residues long.

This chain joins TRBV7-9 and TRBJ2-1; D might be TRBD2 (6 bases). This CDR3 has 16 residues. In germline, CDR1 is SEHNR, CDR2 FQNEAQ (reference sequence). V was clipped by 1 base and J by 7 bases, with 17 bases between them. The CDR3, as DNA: TGTGCCAGCAGCTTAGTCTCTCCGGGAGAGACTAATGAGCAGTTCTTC. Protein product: CASSLVSPGETNEQFF.

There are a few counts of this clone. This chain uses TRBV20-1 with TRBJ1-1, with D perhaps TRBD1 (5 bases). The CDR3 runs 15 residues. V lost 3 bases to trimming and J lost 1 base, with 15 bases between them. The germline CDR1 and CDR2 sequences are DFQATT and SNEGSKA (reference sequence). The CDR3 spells CSASGLSRGNTEAFF. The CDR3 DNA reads TGCAGTGCTAGTGGCCTGTCAAGGGGGAACACTGAAGCTTTCTTT.

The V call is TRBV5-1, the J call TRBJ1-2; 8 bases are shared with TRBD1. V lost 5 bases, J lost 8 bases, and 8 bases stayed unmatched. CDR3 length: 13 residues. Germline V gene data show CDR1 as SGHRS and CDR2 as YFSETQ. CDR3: CASRPTGVNGYTF. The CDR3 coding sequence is TGCGCCAGCAGACCGACAGGGGTGAACGGCTACACCTTC.

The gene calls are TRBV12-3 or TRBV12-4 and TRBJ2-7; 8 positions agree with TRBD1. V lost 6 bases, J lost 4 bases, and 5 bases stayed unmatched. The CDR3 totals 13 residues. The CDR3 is CASRLTGVYEQYF. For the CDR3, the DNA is TGTGCCAGCAGACTGACAGGGGTTTACGAGCAGTACTTC.

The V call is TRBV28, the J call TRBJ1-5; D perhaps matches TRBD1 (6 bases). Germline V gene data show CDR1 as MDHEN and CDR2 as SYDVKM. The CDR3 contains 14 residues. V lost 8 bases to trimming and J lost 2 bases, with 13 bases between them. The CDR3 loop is CASLIQGGNQPQHF. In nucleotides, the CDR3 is TGTGCCAGCCTGATACAGGGCGGCAATCAGCCCCAGCATTTT.

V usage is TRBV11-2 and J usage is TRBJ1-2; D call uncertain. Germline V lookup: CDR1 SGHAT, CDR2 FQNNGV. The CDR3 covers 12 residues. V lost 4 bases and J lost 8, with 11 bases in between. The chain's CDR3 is CASSYSVEGYTF. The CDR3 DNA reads TGTGCCAGCAGCTACTCGGTCGAGGGCTACACCTTC. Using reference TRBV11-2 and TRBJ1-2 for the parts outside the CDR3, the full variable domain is EAGVAQSPRYKIIEKRQSVAFWCNPISGHATLYWYQQILGQGPKLLIQFQNNGVVDDSQLPKDRFSAERLKGVDSTLKIQPAKLEDSAVYLCASSYSVEGYTFGSGTRLTVV.

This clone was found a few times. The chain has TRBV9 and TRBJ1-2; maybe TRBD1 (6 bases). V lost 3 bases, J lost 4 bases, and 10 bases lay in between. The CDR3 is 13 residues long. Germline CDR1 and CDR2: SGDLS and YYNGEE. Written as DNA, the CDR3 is TGTGCCAGCAGCGAACAGGGCCTCTATGGCTACACCTTC. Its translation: CASSEQGLYGYTF. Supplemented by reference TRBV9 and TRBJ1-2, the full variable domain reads DSGVTQTPKHLITATGQRVTLRCSPRSGDLSVYWYQQSLDQGLQFLIQYYNGEERAKGNILERFSAQQFPDLHSELNLSSLELGDSALYFCASSEQGLYGYTFGSGTRLTVV.

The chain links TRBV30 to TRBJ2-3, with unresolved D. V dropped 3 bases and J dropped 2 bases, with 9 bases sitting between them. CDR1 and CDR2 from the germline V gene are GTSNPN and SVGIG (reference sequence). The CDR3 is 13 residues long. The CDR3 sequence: CAWRAGSTDTQYF. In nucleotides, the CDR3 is TGTGCCTGGAGGGCCGGGTCCACAGATACGCAGTATTTT.